This T cell receptor (beta chain) was sequenced in a study of cytomegalovirus exposure and HLA in healthy donors. This clone was found a few times. The antigen is undetermined. CDR1 SGHVS and CDR2 FQNEAQ come from the germline V gene. V was shortened by 5 bases and J by 6 bases, with 7 bases between the two germline ends. The CDR3 runs to 11 residues. With 60 Vbeta and 13 Jbeta primers, the PCR was carried out. Measured with immunoSEQ multiplex PCR; TCRdb has only the in-frame clones, and not every one. The sample lists fewer than 250,000 clones, 82% occurring once. Notes on the study in general: Follow-up analysis found HLA locus-dependent TCR association rates, highest for DRB1 and lowest for HLA-C. V- and J-gene trimming in TCR beta was tied to a missense DCLRE1C variant by an analysis performed later. A later analysis reportedly found fewer N-insertions in an Asian-associated ancestry cluster than the approximately 700-donor mean.

The sample comprised PBMCs. The origin of this receptor is a man aged 40-50 years in good health and CMV-seropositive. The chain links TRBV7-8 to TRBJ1-2; D remains unclear. The CDR3 region has the DNA TGTGCCAGCAGCCCCGGTAATGGCTACACCTTC. Encoded protein: CASSPGNGYTF. Full variable domain (rest looked up from reference TRBV7-8 and TRBJ1-2): GAGVSQSPRYKVAKRGQDVALRCDPISGHVSLFWYQQALGQGPEFLTYFQNEAQLDKSGLPSDRFFAERPEGSVSTLKIQRTQQEDSAVYLCASSPGNGYTFGSGTRLTVV.